These 25 T cell receptor beta chains were all obtained from the same sample, sequenced in a study of T cells in Graves' hyperthyroidism and ophthalmopathy. Amplified TCR beta CDR3 regions came from RNA transcripts. The HTBI set primed first-round TCR CDR3 RT-PCR. One entry per CDR3 protein, called by TCRdb with MiXCR from the multiplex PCR reads. Among more than 500,000 distinct CDR3 sequences listed, roughly 15% were seen once. Specimen: blood. The receptors stem from a woman aged 25 to 39 with Graves' ophthalmopathy.

V and J are TRBV14 and TRBJ2-1; 7 bases are shared with TRBD2. The CDR3 totals 16 residues. V dropped 0 bases and J dropped 6; count of bases not matched to a gene: 8. Germline V lookup: CDR1 SGHDN, CDR2 FVKESK. DNA of the CDR3: TGTGCCAGCAGCCAAGATCGGGGGGAGGCCTGCAATGAGCAGTTCTTC. Residues: CASSQDRGEACNEQFF.

The chain links TRBV6-1 to TRBJ2-6; D not certain. The V gene lost 4 bases and the J gene lost 0 bases, with 19 bases spanning the gap. The germline CDR1 and CDR2 sequences are MNHNS and SASEGT. This CDR3 is built from 19 residues. CDR3 nucleotide sequence: TGTGCCAGCAGTGGCCCTCCCGGCAGGCCCGTCTCTGGGGCCAACGTCCTGACTTTC. This gives the protein CASSGPPGRPVSGANVLTF.

This clonotype was found many times. The chain carries TRBV6-1 and TRBJ1-1; D gene unclear. V lost 8 bases to trimming and J lost 1 base, with 11 bases between them. Germline CDR1 and CDR2: MNHNS and SASEGT. The CDR3 has 13 residues. The DNA of the CDR3 is TGTGCCAGCTTGAGAGAAGCGAACACTGAAGCTTTCTTT. It specifies CASLREANTEAFF.

The chain uses TRBV28 and TRBJ1-5; D may be TRBD1 (6 bases). The CDR3 contains 15 residues. With 6 bases removed from V and 5 bases from J, the gap between germline ends came to 17 bases. CDR1 and CDR2 (germline): MDHEN, SYDVKM. The CDR3 loop is CASRLYNRADQPQHF. For the CDR3, the DNA is TGTGCCAGCAGACTTTATAACAGGGCGGATCAGCCCCAGCATTTT.

This clonotype occurred many times. This rearrangement joins TRBV12-3 or TRBV12-4 to TRBJ1-1; possible D gene TRBD1, 6 bases. Trimming cost V 3 bases and J 0 bases, with 17 bases left between them. The CDR3 sequence is 17 residues long. The CDR3 sequence: CASSLMGQRRMNTEAFF. CDR3 DNA sequence: TGTGCCAGCAGTTTGATGGGACAAAGACGAATGAACACTGAAGCTTTCTTT.

In this sample, this clonotype turned up a few times. This rearrangement joins TRBV18 to TRBJ2-7; 11 bases are shared with TRBD1. With 0 bases clipped from V and 1 base from J, the junction kept 5 bases outside the gene matches. Germline lookup yields CDR1 KGHSH and CDR2 LQKENI. The CDR3 covers 17 residues. The CDR3 is CASSPPAGTGGSYEQYF. CDR3 coding DNA: TGTGCCAGCTCACCACCTGCCGGGACAGGGGGTTCCTACGAGCAGTACTTC.

The chain links TRBV7-2 to TRBJ2-7; D could derive from TRBD1 or TRBD2 (5 bases each). Germline V gene lookup returns CDR1 SGHTA and CDR2 FQGNSA. This CDR3 contains 17 residues. V was trimmed by 5 bases and J by 2 bases, leaving 22 bases between them. CDR3 sequence reads: CASSQGSRDASTYEQYF. Written as DNA, the CDR3 is TGTGCCAGCAGCCAAGGATCCCGGGACGCATCTACCTACGAGCAGTACTTC.

The rearrangement links TRBV6-1 to TRBJ2-7; D not certain. This CDR3 contains 13 residues. Trimming removed 8 bases from V and 6 bases from J, with 17 bases in between. The germline CDR1 and CDR2 sequences are MNHNS and SASEGT. This CDR3 reads CASHGRKESEQYF. The CDR3 DNA follows: TGTGCCAGCCATGGCAGGAAGGAATCCGAGCAGTACTTC.

In its sample, this clonotype was seen a few times. The rearrangement uses TRBV28 and TRBJ1-5, with a tentative D call TRBD1 (6 bases). Trimming removed 2 bases from V and 5 bases from J, with 16 bases in between. CDR3 length equals 16 residues. Per germline, CDR1 MDHEN and CDR2 SYDVKM. This CDR3 reads CASSLPRAGGHQPQHF. In DNA form, the CDR3 reads TGTGCCAGCAGTTTACCGAGGGCGGGGGGCCATCAGCCCCAGCATTTT.

The chain carries TRBV5-8 and TRBJ2-1, with D possibly being TRBD1 or TRBD2 (5 bases each). V was pared by 2 bases and J by 6 bases, with 12 bases between. From germline, CDR1 is SGHTS and CDR2 YDEGEE. This CDR3 is built from 14 residues. The CDR3 DNA is TGTGCCAGCAGCTTTGGGACCGCAACCAATGAGCAGTTCTTC. It codes for CASSFGTATNEQFF.

This clonotype was seen ten or more times. This chain joins TRBV12-3 or TRBV12-4 and TRBJ1-5; TRBD1 aligns across 7 bases. The CDR3 loop spans 17 amino acids. V was clipped by 0 bases and J by 1 base; unmatched bases: 6. The CDR3 loop is CASSLAPGGKSNQPQHF. The CDR3 nucleotides read TGTGCCAGCAGTTTAGCCCCAGGGGGGAAGAGCAATCAGCCCCAGCATTTT.

The chain employs TRBV10-3 and TRBJ1-5, with 8 bases identical to TRBD1. Germline V gene sequence: CDR1 ENHRY, CDR2 SYGVKD. J lost 7 bases, V lost 3 bases, and 11 bases had no gene match. The CDR3 contains 16 residues. CDR3 loop: CAISDVRTGNGQPQHF. Written as DNA, the CDR3 is TGTGCCATCAGTGATGTAAGGACAGGGAATGGGCAGCCCCAGCATTTT.

The gene calls are TRBV20-1 and TRBJ2-7, with 7 nucleotides matching TRBD1. The junction had 9 bases not matched to a gene; V was cut back by 0 bases and J by 4 bases. The CDR3 spans 15 residues. CDR1 and CDR2 (germline): DFQATT, SNEGSKA (reference sequence). The CDR3 bases are TGCAGTGCTAGAGATCATGGGACAGCCCGATACGAGCAGTACTTC. It codes for CSARDHGTARYEQYF.

At least ten counts were recorded for this clonotype. The rearrangement uses TRBV3-1 and TRBJ2-1, with D uncertain. Per the germline V gene, CDR1 is LGHDT and CDR2 is YNNKEL (reference sequence). Trimming cost V 4 bases and J 9 bases, with 7 bases left between them. The CDR3 has 11 amino acids. The CDR3, as DNA: TGTGCCAGCAGCCTGGCGTCTGAGCAGTTCTTC. It yields the protein CASSLASEQFF.

This clonotype was seen at least ten times. V and J are TRBV20-1 and TRBJ2-5; D not certain. This CDR3 is built from 16 residues. The germline V gene encodes CDR1 DFQATT and CDR2 SNEGSKA (reference sequence). Deletions cut 4 bases from V and 4 bases from J, with 22 bases between. CDR3 in amino acids: CSATDPLSSRGETQYF. The CDR3 bases are TGCAGTGCTACCGACCCCCTTAGCTCCCGCGGAGAGACCCAGTACTTC.

This sequence joins TRBV2 and TRBJ1-5, with unresolved D. The V end lost 7 bases, the J end lost 2 bases, and 9 bases lay between the germline ends. The CDR3 has 13 amino acids. Germline V gives CDR1 SNHLY, CDR2 FYNNEI. CDR3 protein: CASTGRGNQPQHF. The CDR3, as DNA: TGTGCCAGCACTGGGCGCGGCAATCAGCCCCAGCATTTT.

The V gene is TRBV6-2 or TRBV6-3, the J gene TRBJ1-2, with D unclear. This CDR3 is 12 amino acids long. Germline assignment: CDR1 MNHEY and CDR2 SVGEGT. V was pared by 8 bases and J by 4 bases, with 11 bases between. CDR3 in amino acids: CASFDQFYGYTF. Written as DNA, the CDR3 is TGTGCCAGCTTCGACCAGTTCTATGGCTACACCTTC.

CDR3 sequence (DNA): TGTGCCAGCAGTTCGGGGACAGGGGATCATCAGCCCCAGCATTTT. Translation gives CASSSGTGDHQPQHF. The chain employs TRBV12-3 or TRBV12-4 and TRBJ1-5, with 10 bases matching TRBD1. The CDR3 contains 15 residues. V lost 4 bases, J lost 5 bases, and 5 bases stayed unmatched.

This clonotype came up many times. The V call is TRBV3-1, the J call TRBJ2-7; a weak D match, TRBD1 (5 bases). The CDR3 covers 14 residues. CDR1 is LGHDT and CDR2 is YNNKEL in the germline V gene (reference sequence). The V and J ends lost 1 base and 4 bases respectively, with 11 bases between them. CDR3: CASSQASRTYEQYF. The CDR3, as DNA: TGTGCCAGCAGCCAAGCCAGCCGGACATACGAGCAGTACTTC.

The chain combines TRBV28 with TRBJ1-1; D unresolved. Germline V gives CDR1 MDHEN, CDR2 SYDVKM. The CDR3 length is 12 residues. The CDR3 reads CAARLADTEAFF. The CDR3 DNA follows: TGTGCTGCTAGGCTGGCGGACACTGAAGCTTTCTTT.

This clonotype was counted a few times. The genes are TRBV7-9 and TRBJ1-1; D gene uncertain. V dropped 0 bases and J dropped 0 bases, with 8 bases sitting between them. The CDR3 totals 15 residues. Per the germline V gene, CDR1 is SEHNR and CDR2 is FQNEAQ (reference sequence). CDR3 sequence reads: CASSLAWRVNTEAFF. The CDR3 DNA is TGTGCCAGCAGCTTAGCGTGGCGGGTGAACACTGAAGCTTTCTTT.

The chain employs TRBV24-1 and TRBJ1-2; 8 bases line up with TRBD1. This CDR3 contains 13 residues. The V and J ends lost 7 bases and 8 bases, in that order; junction bases with no gene match: 8. Germline-derived CDR1 and CDR2 are KGHDR and SFDVKD. The CDR3: CATSGQGLGGYTF. CDR3 DNA: TGTGCCACCAGCGGACAGGGCCTTGGGGGCTACACCTTC.

Many counts were recorded for this clonotype. This chain uses TRBV7-2 with TRBJ2-7; D may be TRBD1 (5 bases). Germline V gene data show CDR1 as SGHTA and CDR2 as FQGNSA. This CDR3 contains 17 residues. Trimming stripped 5 bases from V and 2 bases from J, with 22 bases between. The CDR3 region is CASSNHGAVGSTYEQYF. DNA for the CDR3: TGTGCCAGCAGCAACCATGGGGCAGTCGGGTCAACCTACGAGCAGTACTTC.

The CDR3 sequence: CASSLGEGLEQYF. CDR3 bases: TGCGCCAGCAGCTTGGGTGAGGGGCTCGAGCAGTACTTC. The chain is built from TRBV5-1 and TRBJ2-7; D may be TRBD1 or TRBD2 (5 bases each). This CDR3 is 13 amino acids long. The germline gives CDR1 SGHRS, CDR2 YFSETQ. Trimming removed 0 bases from V and 6 bases from J, with 10 bases in between.

This clonotype has a count of ten or more. The J gene is TRBJ2-5, the V gene TRBV7-3, with TRBD1 identical over 12 bases. Germline V gene data show CDR1 as SGHTA and CDR2 as FQGTGA. The CDR3 is 15 residues long. The V gene end was trimmed by 7 bases and the J gene end by 4 bases; junction bases not matched to a gene: 7. Here the CDR3 reads CASTAGQGAGETQYF. CDR3 bases: TGTGCCAGCACGGCGGGACAGGGGGCAGGAGAGACCCAGTACTTC.